This T cell receptor beta chain was observed in a study of shared clonotypes between healthy human individuals. Germline CDR1 and CDR2: MGHRA and YSYEKL. Germline trimming cut 8 bases from V and 5 bases from J; bases unmatched to any gene: 7. The CDR3 spans 14 residues. As concerns this clone: Its cognate antigen is unknown.

The repertoire was sequenced with immunoSEQ multiplex PCR; TCRdb's copy has only in-frame clones and lacks some. The sample includes a few million clones, around 92% of them seen just once. Those who donated, Caucasian adults without exception, all lived in Nashville, Tennessee. Study findings and constraints: Depth was large, yet rarefaction showed that sorted-subset sequencing was incomplete.

The sequencing input was naive CD4+ T cells from PBMCs. Sample subset: CD45RA+ positively selected. The chain couples TRBV4-1 to TRBJ2-2, with 8 nucleotides matching TRBD1. The receptor was derived from a man younger than 35 in good health. Some clones in this sample may be carry-over from other donors' samples. As DNA, the CDR3 is TGCGCCAGCGCTCAGGGGGCCTTAACCGGGGAGCTGTTTTTT. It encodes CASAQGALTGELFF.